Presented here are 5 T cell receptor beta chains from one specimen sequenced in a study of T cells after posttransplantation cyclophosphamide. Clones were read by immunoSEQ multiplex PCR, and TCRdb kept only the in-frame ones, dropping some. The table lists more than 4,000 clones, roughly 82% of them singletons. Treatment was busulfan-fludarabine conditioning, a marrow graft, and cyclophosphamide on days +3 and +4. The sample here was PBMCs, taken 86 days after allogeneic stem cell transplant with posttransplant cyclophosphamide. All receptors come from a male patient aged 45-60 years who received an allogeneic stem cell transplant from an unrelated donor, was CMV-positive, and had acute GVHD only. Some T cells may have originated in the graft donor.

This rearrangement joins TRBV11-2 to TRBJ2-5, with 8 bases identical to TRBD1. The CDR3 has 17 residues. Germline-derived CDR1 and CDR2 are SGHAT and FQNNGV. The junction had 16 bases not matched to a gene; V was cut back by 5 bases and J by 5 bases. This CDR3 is CASSPPPDRGGRETQYF. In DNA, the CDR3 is TGTGCCAGCAGCCCCCCCCCTGACAGGGGAGGCAGGGAGACCCAGTACTTC.

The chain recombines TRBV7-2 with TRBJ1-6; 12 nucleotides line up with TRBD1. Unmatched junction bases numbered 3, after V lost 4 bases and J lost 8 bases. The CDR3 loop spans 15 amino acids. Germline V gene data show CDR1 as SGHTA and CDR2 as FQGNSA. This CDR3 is CASSSGTGGDSPLHF. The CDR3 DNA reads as TGTGCCAGCAGCTCCGGGACAGGGGGCGATTCACCCCTCCACTTT.

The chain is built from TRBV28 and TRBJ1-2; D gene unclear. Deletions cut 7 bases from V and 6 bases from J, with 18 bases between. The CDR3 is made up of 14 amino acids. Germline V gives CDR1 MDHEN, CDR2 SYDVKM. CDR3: CASNENPSLHGYTF. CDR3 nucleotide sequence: TGTGCCAGCAACGAAAACCCAAGCCTACATGGCTACACCTTC.

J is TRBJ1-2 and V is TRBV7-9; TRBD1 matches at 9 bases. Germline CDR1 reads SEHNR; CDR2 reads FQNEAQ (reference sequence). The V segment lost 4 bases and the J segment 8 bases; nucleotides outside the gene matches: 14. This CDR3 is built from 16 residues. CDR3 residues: CASSSPAAQGARGYTF. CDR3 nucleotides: TGTGCCAGCAGCTCCCCAGCGGCACAGGGGGCGAGGGGCTACACCTTC. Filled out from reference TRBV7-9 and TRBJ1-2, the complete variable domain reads DTGVSQNPRHKITKRGQNVTFRCDPISEHNRLYWYRQTLGQGPEFLTYFQNEAQLEKSRLLSDRFSAERPKGSFSTLEIQRTEQGDSAMYLCASSSPAAQGARGYTFGSGTRLTVV.

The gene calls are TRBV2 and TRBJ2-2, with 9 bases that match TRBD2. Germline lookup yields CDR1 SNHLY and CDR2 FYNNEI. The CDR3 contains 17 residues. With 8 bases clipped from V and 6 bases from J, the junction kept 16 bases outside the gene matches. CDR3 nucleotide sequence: TGTGCCAGCTGTGCGGCTGCGGGGGGGCCGAAGGCCGGGGAGCTGTTTTTT. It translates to CASCAAAGGPKAGELFF.